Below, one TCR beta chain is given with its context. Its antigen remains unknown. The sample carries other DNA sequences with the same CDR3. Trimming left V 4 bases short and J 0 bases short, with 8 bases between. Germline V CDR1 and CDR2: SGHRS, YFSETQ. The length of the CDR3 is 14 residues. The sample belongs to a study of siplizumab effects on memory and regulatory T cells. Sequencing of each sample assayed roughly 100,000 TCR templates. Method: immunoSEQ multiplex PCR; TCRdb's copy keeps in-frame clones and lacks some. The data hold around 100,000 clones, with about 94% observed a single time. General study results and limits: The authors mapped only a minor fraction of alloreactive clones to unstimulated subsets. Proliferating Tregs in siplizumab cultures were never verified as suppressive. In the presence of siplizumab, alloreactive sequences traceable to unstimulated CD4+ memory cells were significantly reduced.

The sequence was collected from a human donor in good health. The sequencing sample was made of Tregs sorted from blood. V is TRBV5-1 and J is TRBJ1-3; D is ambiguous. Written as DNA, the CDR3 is TGCGCCAGCAGCCTCGGGAGCTCTGGAAACACCATATATTTT. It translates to CASSLGSSGNTIYF. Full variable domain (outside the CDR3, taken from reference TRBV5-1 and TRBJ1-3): KAGVTQTPRYLIKTRGQQVTLSCSPISGHRSVSWYQQTPGQGLQFLFEYFSETQRNKGNFPGRFSGRQFSNSRSEMNVSTLELGDSALYLCASSLGSSGNTIYFGEGSWLTVV.